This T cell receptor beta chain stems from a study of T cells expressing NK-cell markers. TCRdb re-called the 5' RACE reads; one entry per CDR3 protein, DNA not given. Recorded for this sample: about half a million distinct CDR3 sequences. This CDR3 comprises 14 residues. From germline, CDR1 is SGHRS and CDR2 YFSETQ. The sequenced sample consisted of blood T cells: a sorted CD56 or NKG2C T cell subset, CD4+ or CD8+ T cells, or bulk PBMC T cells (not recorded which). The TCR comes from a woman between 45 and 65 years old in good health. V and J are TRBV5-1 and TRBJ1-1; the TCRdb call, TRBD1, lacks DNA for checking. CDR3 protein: CARIVRQGFTEAFF.